The 28 T cell receptor beta chains presented below share a single source sample, sequenced in a study of beta chain features in type 1 diabetes. Study-level findings and limits: When Type 1 diabetes patients were examined, their TCRB CDR3s proved moderately but significantly shorter in all four CD4+ subsets.

No cognate antigen is known for these TCRs. Of the isolated RNA, all was reverse transcribed, and so the sequenced material was expressed TCRB transcripts. The method was immunoSEQ multiplex PCR; TCRdb's version includes in-frame clones alone and lacks a portion of them. The repertoire holds approximately 600,000 clones, with 9.5% to 15% as singletons. Sequencing input: naive CD4+ T cells from blood. Source of these receptors: a man between 25 and 39 years old with type 1 diabetes.

To note about this clone: The sample holds other DNA sequences that translate to the same CDR3. The chain is built from TRBV19 and TRBJ1-5; D may be TRBD1 (5 bases). Per the germline V gene, CDR1 is LNHDA and CDR2 is SQIVND (reference sequence). The CDR3 runs 14 residues. Trimming pared 3 bases from V and 6 bases from J, leaving 12 bases between. The CDR3 bases are TGTGCCAGTAGTATCTGGCAGGGAGGTCAGCCCCAGCATTTT. This gives the protein CASSIWQGGQPQHF.

V and J are TRBV28 and TRBJ2-2, with 7 bases identical to TRBD2. This CDR3 is 17 amino acids long. Per the germline V gene, CDR1 is MDHEN and CDR2 is SYDVKM. Trimming took 6 bases from V and 3 from J; bases not matched to a gene: 13. The CDR3 reads CASRRRLRGGDTGELFF. CDR3 in DNA: TGTGCCAGCAGGCGCCGACTCCGGGGAGGGGACACCGGGGAGCTGTTTTTT.

The chain is built from TRBV6-6 and TRBJ1-3, with 9 nucleotides matching TRBD1. There are 15 residues in the CDR3. CDR1 is MNHNY, CDR2 SVGAGI, per germline (reference sequence). V was pared by 6 bases and J by 2 bases, with 5 bases of the junction left unmatched. The CDR3 coding sequence is TGTGCCAGCAGGGAGGGACAGGGCGCTGGAAACACCATATATTTT. The encoded protein is CASREGQGAGNTIYF.

The chain joins TRBV18 to TRBJ2-2; D is ambiguous. Germline CDR1 KGHSH, CDR2 LQKENI. CDR3 size: 13 residues. V dropped 3 bases and J dropped 4 bases, with 6 bases sitting between them. The DNA for the CDR3 is TGTGCCAGCTCACCGGGGTCCACCGGGGAGCTGTTTTTT. Translated: CASSPGSTGELFF.

This clone occurred a few times. This chain joins TRBV27 and TRBJ2-1; TRBD2 is a possible D gene (5 bases). Germline-derived CDR1 and CDR2 are MNHEY and SMNVEV (reference sequence). Between the trimmed V and J ends, which lost 7 bases and 0 bases, there was a span of 13 bases. There are 15 residues in the CDR3. This CDR3 is CASTPAASSYNEQFF. As DNA, the CDR3 is TGTGCCAGCACCCCAGCGGCCAGCTCCTACAATGAGCAGTTCTTC.

The chain combines TRBV5-1 with TRBJ2-1; 11 bases map to TRBD2. Germline V gene sequence: CDR1 SGHRS, CDR2 YFSETQ. The CDR3 runs 15 residues. Germline trimming cut 4 bases from V and 10 bases from J; bases unmatched to any gene: 10. This chain's CDR3 is CASSPLAGGYAEQFF. In DNA form, the CDR3 reads TGCGCCAGCAGCCCCCTAGCGGGGGGTTATGCAGAGCAGTTCTTC.

This clone was observed a handful of times. The genes are TRBV7-2 and TRBJ2-6; D uncertain. Between the trimmed V and J ends, which lost 0 bases and 1 base, there was a span of 7 bases. Germline V gene lookup returns CDR1 SGHTA and CDR2 FQGNSA. The CDR3 is 16 amino acids. The CDR3 bases are TGTGCCAGCAGCTTAGCGCTGGGGTCTGGGGCCAACGTCCTGACTTTC. Translating gives CASSLALGSGANVLTF.

The chain is built from TRBV29-1 and TRBJ1-1; maybe TRBD1 (5 bases). Trimming took off 7 bases at V and 3 bases at J, with 15 bases between the two ends. This CDR3 spans 13 amino acids. Germline values: CDR1 SQVTM, CDR2 ANQGSEA. The CDR3 spells CSAPTESHTEAFF. DNA for the CDR3: TGCAGCGCACCGACAGAGTCGCACACTGAAGCTTTCTTT. Based on the CDR3 plus reference TRBV29-1 and TRBJ1-1, the full variable domain is SAVISQKPSRDICQRGTSLTIQCQVDSQVTMMFWYRQQPGQSLTLIATANQGSEATYESGFVIDKFPISRPNLTFSTLTVSNMSPEDSSIYLCSAPTESHTEAFFGQGTRLTVV.

This clone was observed a handful of times. The chain combines TRBV2 with TRBJ1-3; D uncertain. The CDR3 covers 15 residues. Per the germline V gene, CDR1 is SNHLY and CDR2 is FYNNEI. The germline V and J ends were trimmed by 2 bases and 0 bases, with 8 bases remaining between them. The CDR3 sequence: CASSEWLFSGNTIYF. CDR3 bases: TGTGCCAGCAGTGAATGGTTATTCTCTGGAAACACCATATATTTT.

The V call is TRBV10-3, the J call TRBJ1-5; D call uncertain. The germline V and J ends were trimmed by 10 bases and 0 bases, with 10 bases remaining between them. Per the germline V gene, CDR1 is ENHRY and CDR2 is SYGVKD. The length of the CDR3 is 13 residues. The CDR3 DNA reads TGTGCCACCGGTTACAATAGCAATCAGCCCCAGCATTTT. Protein sequence: CATGYNSNQPQHF.

J is TRBJ2-7 and V is TRBV28; no clear D gene. Germline CDR1 reads MDHEN; CDR2 reads SYDVKM. Trimming removed 8 bases from V and 5 bases from J, with 16 bases in between. The CDR3 sequence is 13 residues long. The CDR3 here is CASESGTAHEQYF. CDR3 nucleotide sequence: TGTGCCAGCGAATCGGGCACGGCCCACGAGCAGTACTTC.

As concerns this clone: This sample also contains other DNA sequences that code for the same CDR3. The chain joins TRBV2 to TRBJ2-5; D remains ambiguous. CDR3 length: 12 amino acids. In germline, CDR1 is SNHLY, CDR2 FYNNEI. The ends were cut back, 2 bases at V and 4 bases at J, with 5 bases in the middle. Written as DNA, the CDR3 is TGTGCCAGCAGTGAAATAGGAGAGACCCAGTACTTC. This codes for CASSEIGETQYF.

This clone appeared a few times. The rearrangement joins TRBV6-5 to TRBJ1-5; 10 nucleotides agree with TRBD1. The CDR3 is made up of 14 amino acids. Losses at the gene ends were 2 bases for V and 5 bases for J; bases not matched to a gene: 0. CDR1 and CDR2 from the germline V gene are MNHEY and SVGAGI. The CDR3 region has the DNA TGTGCCAGCAGTTACGACAGGGGGCATCAGCCCCAGCATTTT. It translates to CASSYDRGHQPQHF.

The table lists this clone with a few counts. This chain uses TRBV13 with TRBJ2-5; tentative D call: TRBD2 (5 bases). Germline V gene lookup returns CDR1 PRHDT and CDR2 FYEKMQ (reference sequence). V was cut by 5 bases and J by 7 bases, with 11 bases left in between. The CDR3 totals 12 residues. The CDR3 sequence is CASSTARGTQYF. Here the CDR3 DNA reads TGTGCCAGCAGCACAGCTCGGGGGACCCAGTACTTC.

This clone has just a few counts. The rearrangement links TRBV5-1 to TRBJ1-6; TRBD1 aligns across 7 bases. V lost 3 bases to trimming and J lost 6 bases; unmatched junction nucleotides: 6. Germline-derived CDR1 and CDR2 are SGHRS and YFSETQ. CDR3 length: 15 residues. The CDR3 DNA follows: TGCGCCAGCAGCTCTCAGGGGGGAGGTAATTCACCCCTCCACTTT. Translating it yields CASSSQGGGNSPLHF. The full variable domain, with the rest looked up from reference TRBV5-1 and TRBJ1-6, is KAGVTQTPRYLIKTRGQQVTLSCSPISGHRSVSWYQQTPGQGLQFLFEYFSETQRNKGNFPGRFSGRQFSNSRSEMNVSTLELGDSALYLCASSSQGGGNSPLHFGNGTRLTVT.

V and J are TRBV6-6 and TRBJ2-1; either TRBD1 or TRBD2 may supply D (5 bases each). The CDR3 spans 15 residues. The germline CDR1 and CDR2 sequences are MNHNY and SVGAGI (reference sequence). Trimming left V 2 bases short and J 2 bases short, with 10 bases between. Here the CDR3 DNA reads TGTGCCAGCAGTTACGGGACCCAGGCCTACAATGAGCAGTTCTTC. This sequence encodes CASSYGTQAYNEQFF.

V gene TRBV19 combines with J gene TRBJ2-7, with unresolved D. The germline gives CDR1 LNHDA, CDR2 SQIVND (reference sequence). The V end was cut by 1 base, the J end by 0 bases, with 13 bases between. This CDR3 is built from 16 residues. In nucleotides, the CDR3 is TGTGCCAGTAGTATAGTACCGGATCACCGCTCCTACGAGCAGTACTTC. As protein: CASSIVPDHRSYEQYF.

The genes are TRBV6-1 and TRBJ2-7; D assignment may be TRBD1 or TRBD2 (6 bases each). Germline V gene data show CDR1 as MNHNS and CDR2 as SASEGT. The CDR3 has 13 amino acids. V was cut by 7 bases and J by 6 bases, with 16 bases left in between. The CDR3 is CASTGAPSSEQYF. In nucleotides, the CDR3 is TGTGCCAGCACGGGGGCCCCTTCGAGCGAGCAGTACTTC.

The chain links TRBV25-1 to TRBJ1-4; no clear D gene. The CDR3 runs 15 residues. Germline CDR1 reads MGHDK; CDR2 reads SYGVNS. The V and J ends lost 0 bases and 5 bases respectively, with 10 bases between them. CDR3 bases: TGTGCCAGCAGTGAATACCGCCAGATGAATGAAAAACTGTTTTTT. It translates to CASSEYRQMNEKLFF.

The chain employs TRBV18 and TRBJ2-2; D ambiguous. V lost 3 bases, J lost 2 bases, and 10 bases lay in between. The V gene's germline CDR1 is KGHSH and CDR2 LQKENI. This CDR3 has 15 amino acids. CDR3 region: CASSPKFSNTGELFF. The CDR3 DNA reads TGTGCCAGCTCACCTAAATTCAGTAACACCGGGGAGCTGTTTTTT.

The sample holds a few counts of this clone. The J gene is TRBJ2-7, the V gene TRBV10-3; D may match TRBD1 or TRBD2 (5 bases each). This CDR3 is 14 amino acids long. V lost 5 bases, J lost 0 bases, and 11 bases lay in between. CDR1 and CDR2 (germline): ENHRY, SYGVKD. Here the CDR3 DNA reads TGTGCCATCAGTAGCCGGGACGGCTCCTACGAGCAGTACTTC. Translating it yields CAISSRDGSYEQYF.

This clone was detected only once. The gene calls are TRBV5-1 and TRBJ2-1; 7 nucleotides align to TRBD1. The CDR3 is 16 residues long. V was pared by 1 base and J by 0 bases, with 4 bases of the junction left unmatched. Germline-derived CDR1 and CDR2 are SGHRS and YFSETQ. The CDR3 here is CASSLPTGDSYNEQFF. The CDR3 nucleotides are TGCGCCAGCAGCTTGCCCACAGGGGACTCCTACAATGAGCAGTTCTTC.

This clone was seen a handful of times. The chain carries TRBV5-8 and TRBJ1-1; a possible D gene is TRBD1 (5 bases). Trimming left V 4 bases short and J 2 bases short, with 9 bases between. This CDR3 is 13 amino acids long. Germline-derived CDR1 and CDR2 are SGHTS and YDEGEE. CDR3 region: CASSIDSNTEAFF. CDR3 nucleotide sequence: TGTGCCAGCAGCATAGACAGCAACACTGAAGCTTTCTTT.

The chain couples TRBV5-4 to TRBJ1-6, with no clear D. The CDR3 runs to 15 residues. The V end lost 4 bases, the J end lost 10 bases, and 18 bases lay between the germline ends. Germline CDR1 SGHNT, CDR2 YYREEE (reference sequence). The CDR3 spells CASSTRTSVNSPLHF. The CDR3, as DNA: TGTGCCAGCAGCACTCGTACCTCCGTTAACTCACCCCTCCACTTT.

V gene TRBV29-1 combines with J gene TRBJ2-7, with D unresolved. Deletions cut 8 bases from V and 3 bases from J, with 11 bases between. Germline CDR1 reads SQVTM; CDR2 reads ANQGSEA. The CDR3 covers 11 residues. The CDR3 loop is CSFVAYYEQYF. CDR3 nucleotides: TGCAGCTTCGTGGCGTACTACGAGCAGTACTTC.

This clone was observed a handful of times. Other DNA sequences of this sample code for an identical CDR3. This sequence joins TRBV30 and TRBJ2-7; the D gene is possibly TRBD2 (6 bases). Trimming pared 3 bases from V and 7 bases from J, leaving 16 bases between. The length of the CDR3 is 13 residues. Germline lookup yields CDR1 GTSNPN and CDR2 SVGIG (reference sequence). The CDR3 loop is CAWRGPARGEQYF. CDR3 nucleotides: TGTGCCTGGAGAGGGCCTGCCCGGGGGGAGCAGTACTTC.

The chain couples TRBV15 to TRBJ1-5; D gene uncertain. This CDR3 has 15 amino acids. Germline CDR1 LNHNV, CDR2 YYDKDF (reference sequence). V dropped 3 bases and J dropped 4 bases, with 13 bases sitting between them. The CDR3 region has the DNA TGTGCCACCAGCAGCTGGGAATTTACTAATCAGCCCCAGCATTTT. This encodes CATSSWEFTNQPQHF.

The rearrangement links TRBV5-4 to TRBJ1-4; the match to TRBD1 covers 8 bases. The CDR3 has 15 residues. J was trimmed by 7 bases and V by 4 bases; bases with no gene match: 9. Germline V gene lookup returns CDR1 SGHNT and CDR2 YYREEE (reference sequence). As DNA, the CDR3 is TGTGCCAGCAGCCTCGGGACAGGTCGAGTTGAAAAACTGTTTTTT. Residues: CASSLGTGRVEKLFF.